The 28 T cell receptor beta chains below all came from one sample that was sequenced in a study of cytotoxic CD8 clonotypes in ibrutinib-treated CLL. Only in-frame clones appear in the TCRdb table, and some are missing; sequencing was by immunoSEQ multiplex PCR. This table holds some 150,000 clones, 70% to 80% found once. The specimen was PBMCs, collected after 12 months of ibrutinib treatment. The receptors were sampled from a human donor with chronic lymphocytic leukemia.

The rearrangement uses TRBV5-1 and TRBJ1-1, with TRBD1 identical over 7 bases. V lost 4 bases and J lost 0; bases outside the gene matches: 6. Germline V CDR1 and CDR2: SGHRS, YFSETQ. The CDR3 has 15 amino acids. For the CDR3, the DNA is TGCGCCAGCAGCCGCATGGGACAGATGAACACTGAAGCTTTCTTT. Translating it yields CASSRMGQMNTEAFF.

The chain combines TRBV5-1 with TRBJ2-2; TRBD2 matches at 9 bases. The CDR3 extends over 16 amino acids. The germline V gene encodes CDR1 SGHRS and CDR2 YFSETQ. J was trimmed by 4 bases and V by 0 bases; bases with no gene match: 4. CDR3 sequence (DNA): TGCGCCAGCAGCTTGGCCCTAGCGGGGATCACCGGGGAGCTGTTTTTT. This translates into CASSLALAGITGELFF. The full variable domain, with the rest looked up from reference TRBV5-1 and TRBJ2-2, is KAGVTQTPRYLIKTRGQQVTLSCSPISGHRSVSWYQQTPGQGLQFLFEYFSETQRNKGNFPGRFSGRQFSNSRSEMNVSTLELGDSALYLCASSLALAGITGELFFGEGSRLTVL.

The sample holds a few counts of this clone. V usage is TRBV7-2 and J usage is TRBJ2-7; D is undetermined. The germline V gene has CDR1 SGHTA and CDR2 FQGNSA. CDR3 length: 13 residues. Trimming took off 5 bases at V and 6 bases at J, with 14 bases between the two ends. The CDR3 coding sequence is TGTGCCAGCAGCCCCCGTAGGGTGGCCGAGCAGTACTTC. Translation: CASSPRRVAEQYF. Full variable domain (outside the CDR3, taken from reference TRBV7-2 and TRBJ2-7): GAGVSQSPSNKVTEKGKDVELRCDPISGHTALYWYRQSLGQGLEFLIYFQGNSAPDKSGLPSDRFSAERTGGSVSTLTIQRTQQEDSAVYLCASSPRRVAEQYFGPGTRLTVT.

The chain employs TRBV27 and TRBJ1-1, with unresolved D. This CDR3 is 13 amino acids long. V shed 9 bases and J shed 0 bases, with 11 bases lying between them. Germline V CDR1 and CDR2: MNHEY, SMNVEV (reference sequence). The CDR3 region is CARCKRMNTEAFF. In DNA form, the CDR3 reads TGTGCCAGGTGTAAGAGAATGAACACTGAAGCTTTCTTT.

This rearrangement joins TRBV27 to TRBJ2-5; D unresolved. Deletions cut 0 bases from V and 1 base from J, with 9 bases between. From germline, CDR1 is MNHEY and CDR2 SMNVEV (reference sequence). This CDR3 has 15 amino acids. DNA of the CDR3: TGTGCCAGCAGTTTATCGAGAGACATCCAAGAGACCCAGTACTTC. Translation gives CASSLSRDIQETQYF.

This clone was counted once. The chain is built from TRBV28 and TRBJ2-6, with 7 bases lining up with TRBD1. Germline CDR1 is MDHEN and CDR2 is SYDVKM. CDR3 length: 17 residues. The V segment lost 2 bases and the J segment 2 bases; nucleotides outside the gene matches: 6. In nucleotides, the CDR3 is TGTGCCAGCAGTTTAACAGGGGAATGGGCTGGGGCCAACGTCCTGACTTTC. It is translated as CASSLTGEWAGANVLTF.

V usage is TRBV28 and J usage is TRBJ2-7; D unclear. Germline CDR1 reads MDHEN; CDR2 reads SYDVKM. Trimming shortened V by 0 bases and J by 9 bases, and 12 bases separated the two germline ends. The CDR3 totals 13 residues. Here the CDR3 DNA reads TGTGCCAGCAGTTTATGGGACCCCATGCGGCAGTACTTC. Its protein product is CASSLWDPMRQYF.

The V gene is TRBV30, the J gene TRBJ2-5; tentatively, D is TRBD1 (5 bases). The germline gives CDR1 GTSNPN, CDR2 SVGIG (reference sequence). Trimming removed 1 base from V and 4 bases from J, with 10 bases in between. This CDR3 spans 13 amino acids. The DNA for the CDR3 is TGTGCCTGGAGTGATCAGGGTGGAGAGACCCAGTACTTC. Amino acid sequence: CAWSDQGGETQYF.

The chain uses TRBV2 and TRBJ1-1, with 8 bases that match TRBD1. The junction had 6 bases not matched to a gene; V was cut back by 8 bases and J by 10 bases. This CDR3 has 11 amino acids. Germline V gene data show CDR1 as SNHLY and CDR2 as FYNNEI. The CDR3 spells CASSLQGGAFF. CDR3 nucleotide sequence: TGTGCCAGCTCCTTACAGGGGGGAGCTTTCTTT.

This clone was observed a few times. This chain uses TRBV4-1 with TRBJ1-3, with D unresolved. V was trimmed by 4 bases and J by 0 bases, leaving 1 base between them. This CDR3 is 12 amino acids long. The germline V gene encodes CDR1 MGHRA and CDR2 YSYEKL. CDR3 sequence (DNA): TGCGCCAGCAGCCTCTCTGGAAACACCATATATTTT. Protein product: CASSLSGNTIYF.

In its sample, this clone was seen a few times. The J gene is TRBJ1-1, the V gene TRBV4-3, with 9 bases that match TRBD1. The V gene's germline CDR1 is LGHNA and CDR2 YSLEER. V lost 4 bases to trimming and J lost 6 bases; unmatched junction nucleotides: 9. The CDR3 loop spans 15 amino acids. CDR3 nucleotide sequence: TGCGCCAGCAGCCCCGGACAGGGGTGGTTCGCTGAAGCTTTCTTT. Translated, it gives CASSPGQGWFAEAFF.

The chain carries TRBV9 and TRBJ2-7; D is perhaps TRBD1 (6 bases). CDR1 and CDR2 from the germline V gene are SGDLS and YYNGEE. V was clipped by 0 bases and J by 3 bases, with 10 bases between them. The CDR3 contains 14 residues. The CDR3 protein is CASSVGAGDYEQYF. CDR3 DNA: TGTGCCAGCAGCGTAGGCGCAGGGGACTACGAGCAGTACTTC.

The rearrangement links TRBV27 to TRBJ1-1; the D gene is possibly TRBD1 (5 bases). Trimming pared 2 bases from V and 4 bases from J, leaving 11 bases between. Germline V gene sequence: CDR1 MNHEY, CDR2 SMNVEV (reference sequence). CDR3 size: 14 residues. CDR3 residues: CASSLGGFGTEAFF. CDR3 nucleotides: TGTGCCAGCAGTTTAGGGGGGTTTGGCACTGAAGCTTTCTTT.

The chain joins TRBV19 to TRBJ1-4; maybe TRBD1 (6 bases). Per germline, CDR1 LNHDA and CDR2 SQIVND (reference sequence). Trimming removed 4 bases from V and 7 bases from J, with 13 bases in between. The CDR3 totals 14 residues. CDR3 nucleotide sequence: TGTGCCAGTAGTACCGGACAGAGTACTGAAAAACTGTTTTTT. It translates to CASSTGQSTEKLFF.

The chain employs TRBV21-1 and TRBJ1-1. TRBV21-1 is an annotated pseudogene. The CDR3 covers 16 residues. The CDR3 DNA reads as TGTGCCAGCAGCAAAGAATGGGGACGGATTAACACTGAAGCTTTCTTT. Encoded protein: CASSKEWGRINTEAFF.

A few counts support this clone. The rearrangement joins TRBV6-5 to TRBJ1-5; D uncertain. The germline CDR1 and CDR2 sequences are MNHEY and SVGAGI. Trimming shortened V by 6 bases and J by 6 bases, and 9 bases separated the two germline ends. The CDR3 length is 12 residues. CDR3 DNA: TGTGCCAGCAGAACGTTGGGTCAGCCCCAGCATTTT. Its protein product is CASRTLGQPQHF.

The chain couples TRBV28 to TRBJ1-2, with 10 positions matching TRBD1. With V trimmed by 6 bases and J by 3 bases, 10 bases remained unmatched. CDR3 length equals 16 residues. CDR1 MDHEN and CDR2 SYDVKM come from the germline V gene. The CDR3 here is CASRRGDRGGDYGYTF. The CDR3 nucleotides are TGTGCCAGCAGACGCGGGGACAGGGGAGGGGACTATGGCTACACCTTC.

The chain carries TRBV11-2 and TRBJ2-1; D not resolved. Between the trimmed V and J ends, which lost 1 base and 0 bases, there was a span of 4 bases. The CDR3 runs to 14 residues. CDR1 and CDR2 (germline): SGHAT, FQNNGV. CDR3 in amino acids: CASSLGGSYNEQFF. Written as DNA, the CDR3 is TGTGCCAGCAGCTTAGGCGGCTCCTACAATGAGCAGTTCTTC.

This clone was seen more than once but under ten times. This chain joins TRBV19 and TRBJ2-7; weak D call: TRBD2 (5 bases). There are 12 residues in the CDR3. The ends were cut back, 6 bases at V and 5 bases at J, with 11 bases in the middle. The germline gives CDR1 LNHDA, CDR2 SQIVND (reference sequence). In nucleotides, the CDR3 is TGTGCCAGTAGCGGCGGGTACCACGAGCAGTACTTC. This translates into CASSGGYHEQYF.

V gene TRBV13 combines with J gene TRBJ1-2, with D possibly being TRBD1 (6 bases). The CDR3 loop spans 14 amino acids. In germline, CDR1 is PRHDT, CDR2 FYEKMQ (reference sequence). Between the trimmed V and J ends, which lost 0 bases and 4 bases, there was a span of 9 bases. The CDR3 nucleotides are TGTGCCAGCAGCTTAGGGGACAGTGCCTATGGCTACACCTTC. Protein: CASSLGDSAYGYTF.

The chain is built from TRBV7-2 and TRBJ1-1, with 10 bases identical to TRBD1. Germline V CDR1 and CDR2: SGHTA, FQGNSA. The CDR3 totals 16 residues. V lost 3 bases to trimming and J lost 2 bases; unmatched junction nucleotides: 6. The CDR3 protein is CASSFPRTGGNTEAFF. CDR3 nucleotide sequence: TGTGCCAGCAGCTTCCCGCGGACAGGGGGTAACACTGAAGCTTTCTTT.

The chain links TRBV7-2 to TRBJ1-2, with 9 bases that match TRBD1. This CDR3 has 13 amino acids. The V segment lost 5 bases and the J segment 8 bases; nucleotides outside the gene matches: 6. Germline V CDR1 and CDR2: SGHTA, FQGNSA. CDR3 DNA: TGTGCCAGCAGCCTACAGGGGGCAGTGGGCTACACCTTC. Its translation: CASSLQGAVGYTF.

The chain recombines TRBV18 with TRBJ1-5; 10 bases line up with TRBD1. With 3 bases clipped from V and 3 bases from J, the junction kept 2 bases outside the gene matches. CDR1 is KGHSH, CDR2 LQKENI, per germline. The CDR3 has 15 residues. The CDR3 sequence is CASSPGQGINQPQHF. The DNA for the CDR3 is TGTGCCAGCTCACCGGGACAGGGGATCAATCAGCCCCAGCATTTT.

The chain combines TRBV5-4 with TRBJ1-4; TRBD1 agrees at 7 bases. Germline V gene data show CDR1 as SGHNT and CDR2 as YYREEE (reference sequence). Unmatched junction bases numbered 3, after V lost 6 bases and J lost 4 bases. The CDR3 runs to 13 residues. CDR3 residues: CASNDRDNEKLFF. The CDR3 DNA follows: TGTGCCAGCAACGACAGGGATAATGAAAAACTGTTTTTT.

The chain links TRBV27 to TRBJ2-7; the D is unclear. The CDR3 consists of 13 residues. V was shortened by 3 bases and J by 0 bases, with 6 bases between the two germline ends. The germline V gene has CDR1 MNHEY and CDR2 SMNVEV (reference sequence). CDR3 protein: CASSFQSSYEQYF. CDR3 sequence (DNA): TGTGCCAGCAGTTTTCAAAGCTCCTACGAGCAGTACTTC.

This clone was counted between two and nine times. The chain carries TRBV28 and TRBJ1-3, with D possibly matching TRBD1 (5 bases). V shed 5 bases and J shed 0 bases, with 8 bases lying between them. Germline CDR1 MDHEN, CDR2 SYDVKM. The CDR3 runs 14 residues. CDR3 DNA sequence: TGTGCCAGCAGTCCAGGGACCTCTGGAAACACCATATATTTT. This gives the protein CASSPGTSGNTIYF.

This clone was detected only once. V gene TRBV4-2 combines with J gene TRBJ2-1; 8 positions match TRBD2. The CDR3 sequence is 15 residues long. Trimming removed 6 bases from V and 3 bases from J; junction bases left unmatched: 7. Germline V gene sequence: CDR1 LGHNA, CDR2 YNFKEQ. Here the CDR3 DNA reads TGTGCCAGCAGTCGTAGCGGGACCAACTACAATGAGCAGTTCTTC. Translation gives CASSRSGTNYNEQFF.

The chain carries TRBV7-9 and TRBJ1-4; maybe TRBD1 (6 bases). This CDR3 is 16 amino acids long. V shed 1 base and J shed 8 bases, with 17 bases lying between them. From germline, CDR1 is SEHNR and CDR2 FQNEAQ (reference sequence). CDR3 sequence: CASSLGTDVPYEKLFF. As DNA, the CDR3 is TGTGCCAGCAGCTTAGGGACAGATGTACCCTACGAAAAACTGTTTTTT.